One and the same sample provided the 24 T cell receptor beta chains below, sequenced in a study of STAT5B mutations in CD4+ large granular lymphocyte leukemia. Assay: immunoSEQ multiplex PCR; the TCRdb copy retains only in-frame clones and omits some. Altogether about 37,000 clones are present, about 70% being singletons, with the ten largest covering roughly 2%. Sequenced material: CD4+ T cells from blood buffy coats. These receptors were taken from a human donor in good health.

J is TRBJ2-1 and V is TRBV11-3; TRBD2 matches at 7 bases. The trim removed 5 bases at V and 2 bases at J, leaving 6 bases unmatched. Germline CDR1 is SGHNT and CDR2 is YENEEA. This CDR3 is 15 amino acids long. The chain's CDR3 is CASSPPGGAYNEQFF. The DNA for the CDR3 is TGTGCCAGCAGCCCTCCTGGGGGGGCCTACAATGAGCAGTTCTTC.

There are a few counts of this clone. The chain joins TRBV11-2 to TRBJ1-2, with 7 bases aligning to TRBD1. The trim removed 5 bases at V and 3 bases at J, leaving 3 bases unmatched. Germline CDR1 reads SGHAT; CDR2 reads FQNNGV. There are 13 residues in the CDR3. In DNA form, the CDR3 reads TGTGCCAGCAGCCTAGGACAGGACTATGGCTACACCTTC. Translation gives CASSLGQDYGYTF. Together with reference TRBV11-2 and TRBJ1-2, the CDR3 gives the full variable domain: EAGVAQSPRYKIIEKRQSVAFWCNPISGHATLYWYQQILGQGPKLLIQFQNNGVVDDSQLPKDRFSAERLKGVDSTLKIQPAKLEDSAVYLCASSLGQDYGYTFGSGTRLTVV.

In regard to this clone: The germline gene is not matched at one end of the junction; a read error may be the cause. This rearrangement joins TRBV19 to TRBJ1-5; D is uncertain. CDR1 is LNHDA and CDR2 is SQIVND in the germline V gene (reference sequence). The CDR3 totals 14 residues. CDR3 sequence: CASSSLGMNLPQHF. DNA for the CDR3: TGTGCCAGTAGTAGCTTAGGGATGAATCTGCCCCAGCATTTT.

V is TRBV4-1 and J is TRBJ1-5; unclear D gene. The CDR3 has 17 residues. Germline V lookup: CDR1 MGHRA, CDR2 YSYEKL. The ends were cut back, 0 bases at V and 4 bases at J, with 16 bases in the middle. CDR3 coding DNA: TGCGCCAGCAGCCAAGATTTGTTTTCGGGGTGGAATCAGCCCCAGCATTTT. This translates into CASSQDLFSGWNQPQHF.

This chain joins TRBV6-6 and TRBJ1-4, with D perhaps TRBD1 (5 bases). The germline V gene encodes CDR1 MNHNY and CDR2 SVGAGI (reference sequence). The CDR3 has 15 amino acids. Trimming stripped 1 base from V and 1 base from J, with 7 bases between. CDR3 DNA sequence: TGTGCCAGCAGTTACTTTGGGGGAACTAATGAAAAACTGTTTTTT. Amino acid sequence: CASSYFGGTNEKLFF.

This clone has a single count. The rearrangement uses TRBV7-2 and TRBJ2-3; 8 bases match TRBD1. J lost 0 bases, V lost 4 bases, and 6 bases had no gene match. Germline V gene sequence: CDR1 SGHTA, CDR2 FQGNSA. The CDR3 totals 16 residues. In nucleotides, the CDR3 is TGTGCCAGCAGCTCCCGACAGGGGCTTAGCACAGATACGCAGTATTTT. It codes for CASSSRQGLSTDTQYF. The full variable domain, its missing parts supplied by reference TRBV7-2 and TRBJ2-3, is GAGVSQSPSNKVTEKGKDVELRCDPISGHTALYWYRQSLGQGLEFLIYFQGNSAPDKSGLPSDRFSAERTGGSVSTLTIQRTQQEDSAVYLCASSSRQGLSTDTQYFGPGTRLTVL.

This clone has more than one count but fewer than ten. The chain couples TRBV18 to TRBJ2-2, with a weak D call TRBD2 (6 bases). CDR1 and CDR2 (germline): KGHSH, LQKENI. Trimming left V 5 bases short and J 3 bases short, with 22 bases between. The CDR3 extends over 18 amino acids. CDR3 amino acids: CASSTSFGGSEDTGELFF. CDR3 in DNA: TGTGCCAGCTCAACGTCCTTTGGGGGGAGCGAGGACACCGGGGAGCTGTTTTTT. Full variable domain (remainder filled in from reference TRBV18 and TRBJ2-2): NAGVMQNPRHLVRRRGQEARLRCSPMKGHSHVYWYRQLPEEGLKFMVYLQKENIIDESGMPKERFSAEFPKEGPSILRIQQVVRGDSAAYFCASSTSFGGSEDTGELFFGEGSRLTVL.

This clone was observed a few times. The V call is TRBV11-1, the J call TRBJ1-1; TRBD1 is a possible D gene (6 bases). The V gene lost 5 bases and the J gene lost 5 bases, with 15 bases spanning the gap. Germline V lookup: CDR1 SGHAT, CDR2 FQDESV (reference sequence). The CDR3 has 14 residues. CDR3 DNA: TGTGCCAGCAGCGCAGCGACAGGCGGTACTGAAGCTTTCTTT. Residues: CASSAATGGTEAFF. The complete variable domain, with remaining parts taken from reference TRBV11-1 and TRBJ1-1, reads EAEVAQSPRYKITEKSQAVAFWCDPISGHATLYWYRQILGQGPELLVQFQDESVVDDSQLPKDRFSAERLKGVDSTLKIQPAELGDSAMYLCASSAATGGTEAFFGQGTRLTVV.

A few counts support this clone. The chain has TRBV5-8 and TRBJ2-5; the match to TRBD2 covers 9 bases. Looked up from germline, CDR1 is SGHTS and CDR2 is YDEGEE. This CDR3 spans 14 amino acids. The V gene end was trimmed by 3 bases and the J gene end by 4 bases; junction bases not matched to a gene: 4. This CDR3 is CASSSGLAAETQYF. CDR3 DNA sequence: TGTGCCAGCAGCTCGGGACTAGCTGCAGAGACCCAGTACTTC.

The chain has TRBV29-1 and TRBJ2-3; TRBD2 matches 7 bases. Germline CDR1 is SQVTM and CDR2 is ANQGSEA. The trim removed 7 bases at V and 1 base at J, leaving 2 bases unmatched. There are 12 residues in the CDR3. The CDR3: CSASGGTDTQYF. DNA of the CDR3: TGCAGCGCCAGCGGGGGCACAGATACGCAGTATTTT.

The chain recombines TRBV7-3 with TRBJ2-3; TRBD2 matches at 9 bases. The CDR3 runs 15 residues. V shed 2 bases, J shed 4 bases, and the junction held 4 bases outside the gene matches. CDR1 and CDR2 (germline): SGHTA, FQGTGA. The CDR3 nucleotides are TGTGCCAGCAGCTTAGTGGGCGGGGGGGCAGATACGCAGTATTTT. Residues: CASSLVGGGADTQYF.

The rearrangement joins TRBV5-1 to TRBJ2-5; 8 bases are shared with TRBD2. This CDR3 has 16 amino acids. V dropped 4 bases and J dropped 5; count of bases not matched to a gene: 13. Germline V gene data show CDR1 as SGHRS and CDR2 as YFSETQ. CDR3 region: CASSVPVAGGRETQYF. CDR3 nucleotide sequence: TGCGCCAGCAGCGTGCCGGTCGCGGGGGGCAGGGAGACCCAGTACTTC.

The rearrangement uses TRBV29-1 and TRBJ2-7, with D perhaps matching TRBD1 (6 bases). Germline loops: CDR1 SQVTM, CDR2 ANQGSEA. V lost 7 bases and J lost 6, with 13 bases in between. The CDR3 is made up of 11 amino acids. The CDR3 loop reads CSGSRGSEQYF. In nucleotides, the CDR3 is TGCAGCGGGTCCAGGGGTTCCGAGCAGTACTTC.

The CDR3 DNA reads as TGTGCCAGCAGCGTAGGTCTCGGAAATGAGCAGTTCTTC. Its translation is CASSVGLGNEQFF. This rearrangement joins TRBV9 to TRBJ2-1; no clear D gene. Germline V lookup: CDR1 SGDLS, CDR2 YYNGEE. There are 13 residues in the CDR3. V was cut by 0 bases and J by 7 bases, with 8 bases left in between.

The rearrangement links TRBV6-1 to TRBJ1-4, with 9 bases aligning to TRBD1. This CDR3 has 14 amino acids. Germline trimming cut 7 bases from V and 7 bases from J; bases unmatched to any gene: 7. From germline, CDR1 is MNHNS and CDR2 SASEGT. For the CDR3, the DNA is TGTGCCAGCACCTTGGGACAGGGACGTGAAAAACTGTTTTTT. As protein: CASTLGQGREKLFF.

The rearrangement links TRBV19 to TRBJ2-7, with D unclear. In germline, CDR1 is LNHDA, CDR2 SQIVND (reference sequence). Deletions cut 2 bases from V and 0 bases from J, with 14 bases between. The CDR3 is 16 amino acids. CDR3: CASSINGVLSSYEQYF. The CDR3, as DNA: TGTGCCAGTAGTATAAATGGAGTCCTGAGCTCCTACGAGCAGTACTTC.

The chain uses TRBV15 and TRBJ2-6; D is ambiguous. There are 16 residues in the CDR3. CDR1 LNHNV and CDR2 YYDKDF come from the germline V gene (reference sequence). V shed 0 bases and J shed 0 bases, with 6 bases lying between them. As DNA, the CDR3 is TGTGCCACCAGCAGAGACCGGTCCTCTGGGGCCAACGTCCTGACTTTC. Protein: CATSRDRSSGANVLTF.

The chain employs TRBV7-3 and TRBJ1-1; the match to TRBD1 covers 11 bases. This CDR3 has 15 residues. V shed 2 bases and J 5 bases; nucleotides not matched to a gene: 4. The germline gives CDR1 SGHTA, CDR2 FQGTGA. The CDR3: CASSLFGTGGTEAFF. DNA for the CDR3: TGTGCCAGCAGCTTATTCGGGACAGGGGGAACTGAAGCTTTCTTT.

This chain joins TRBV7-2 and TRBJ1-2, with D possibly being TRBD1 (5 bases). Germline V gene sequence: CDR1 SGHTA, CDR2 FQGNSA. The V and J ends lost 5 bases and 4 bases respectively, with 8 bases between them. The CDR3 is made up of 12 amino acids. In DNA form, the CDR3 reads TGTGCCAGCAGCCTAGACAGCTATGGCTACACCTTC. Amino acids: CASSLDSYGYTF.

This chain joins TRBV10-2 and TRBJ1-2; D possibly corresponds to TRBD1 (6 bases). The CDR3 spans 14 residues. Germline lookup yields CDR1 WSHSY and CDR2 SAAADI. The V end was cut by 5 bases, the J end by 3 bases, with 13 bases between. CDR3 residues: CASSSRGGDYGYTF. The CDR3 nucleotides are TGCGCCAGCAGTTCGAGAGGGGGGGACTATGGCTACACCTTC.

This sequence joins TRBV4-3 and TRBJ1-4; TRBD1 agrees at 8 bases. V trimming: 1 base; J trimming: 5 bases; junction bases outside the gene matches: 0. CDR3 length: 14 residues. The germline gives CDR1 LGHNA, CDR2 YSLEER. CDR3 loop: CASSQGQGNEKLFF. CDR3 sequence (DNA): TGCGCCAGCAGCCAAGGACAGGGGAATGAAAAACTGTTTTTT.

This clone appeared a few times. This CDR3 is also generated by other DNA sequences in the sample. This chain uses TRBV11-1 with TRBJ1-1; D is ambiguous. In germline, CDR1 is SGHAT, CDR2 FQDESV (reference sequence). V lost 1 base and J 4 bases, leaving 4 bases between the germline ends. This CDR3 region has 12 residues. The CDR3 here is CASSLGRTEAFF. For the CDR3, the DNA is TGTGCCAGCAGCTTAGGACGCACTGAAGCTTTCTTT.

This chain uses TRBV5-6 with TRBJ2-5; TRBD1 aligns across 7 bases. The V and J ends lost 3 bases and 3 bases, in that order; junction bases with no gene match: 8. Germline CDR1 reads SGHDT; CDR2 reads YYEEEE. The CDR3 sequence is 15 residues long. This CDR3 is CASSYPGTEEETQYF. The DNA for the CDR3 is TGTGCCAGCAGCTACCCAGGGACAGAGGAAGAGACCCAGTACTTC.

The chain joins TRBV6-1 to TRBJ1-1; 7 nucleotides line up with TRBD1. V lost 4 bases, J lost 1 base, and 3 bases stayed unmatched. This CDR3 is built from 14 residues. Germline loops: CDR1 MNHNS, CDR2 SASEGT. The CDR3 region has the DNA TGTGCCAGCAGTGGACACAGGGGGAACACTGAAGCTTTCTTT. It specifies CASSGHRGNTEAFF.